This T cell receptor (beta chain) is from a study of blood T cell dynamics during melanoma immunotherapy. Study details: Standard first-line treatment here was pembrolizumab or nivolumab plus ipilimumab in metastatic melanoma. Study findings and constraints: The study could not tell melanoma-specific clones from general immune activation.

TCRdb's table, derived via immunoSEQ multiplex PCR, lists solely in-frame clones and lacks some. The top ten hold approximately 5% of the sample, which has roughly 15,000 clones, 86% seen once. Described time point: week 3, after first cycle of checkpoint inhibitor. At 12 weeks after first infusion, RECIST 1.1 defined response for most patients. Note on this clone: Its target is not known.

This clonotype was sampled from a human donor with melanoma. Sequenced material: blood, taken from a patient treated with checkpoint blockade.

CDR3 loop: CASSLVVGTEAFF. In nucleotides, the CDR3 is TGTGCCAGCAGTTTGGTCGTCGGCACTGAAGCTTTCTTT. The genes are TRBV28 and TRBJ1-1; D unclear. This CDR3 is built from 13 residues. Germline V gene sequence: CDR1 MDHEN, CDR2 SYDVKM. V gave up 3 bases and J gave up 4 bases, with 9 bases separating them.